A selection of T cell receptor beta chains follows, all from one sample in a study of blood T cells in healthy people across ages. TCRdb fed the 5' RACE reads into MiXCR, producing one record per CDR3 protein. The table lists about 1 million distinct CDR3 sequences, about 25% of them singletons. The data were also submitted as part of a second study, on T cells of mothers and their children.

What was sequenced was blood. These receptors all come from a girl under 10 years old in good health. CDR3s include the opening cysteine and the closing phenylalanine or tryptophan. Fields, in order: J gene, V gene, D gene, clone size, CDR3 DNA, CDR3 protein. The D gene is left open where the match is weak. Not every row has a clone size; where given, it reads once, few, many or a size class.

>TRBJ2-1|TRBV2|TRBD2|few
TGTGCCAGCTTGACTAGCGGGAGGGCCTTTGGTTCCTACAATGAGCAGTTCTTC
CASLTSGRAFGSYNEQFF
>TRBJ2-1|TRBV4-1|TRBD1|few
TGCGCCAGCAGCCCCCACACCGGGACAGGGGACTACAATGAGCAGTTCTTC
CASSPHTGTGDYNEQFF
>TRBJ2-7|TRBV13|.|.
TGTGCCAGCAGCCCCCTGGACAGAAGAAGCTCCTACGAGCAGTACTTC
CASSPLDRRSSYEQYF
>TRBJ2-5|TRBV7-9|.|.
TGTGCCAGCAGCTTGGGCAGAGAGCTGGAGACCCAGTACTTC
CASSLGRELETQYF
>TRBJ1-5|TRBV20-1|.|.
TGCAGTGCTAGAGATATAGACCTGCAGCCCCAGCATTTT
CSARDIDLQPQHF
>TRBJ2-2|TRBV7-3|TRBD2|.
TGTGCCAGCGGGAAGGGACTAGTAAGGGACACCGGGGAGCTGTTTTTT
CASGKGLVRDTGELFF
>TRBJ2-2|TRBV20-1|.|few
TGCAGTGCCGCGGACATGAAATTGGGTGACACCGGGGAGCTGTTTTTT
CSAADMKLGDTGELFF
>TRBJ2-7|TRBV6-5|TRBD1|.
TGTGCCAGCAGTTATTCAGGGGGAAGGATCGAGCAGTACTTC
CASSYSGGRIEQYF
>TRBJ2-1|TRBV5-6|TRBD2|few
TGTGCCAGCAGCTTGCAGCGGGGGCCCTACAATGAGCAGTTCTTC
CASSLQRGPYNEQFF
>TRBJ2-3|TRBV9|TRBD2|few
TGTGCCAGCAGCGTAGGGGCGGGACTAGCGGGAGGAGGTACGCAGTATTTT
CASSVGAGLAGGGTQYF
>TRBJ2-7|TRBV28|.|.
TGTGCCAGCAGTTTAACAGGGGGAGGGAACGAGCAGTACTTC
CASSLTGGGNEQYF
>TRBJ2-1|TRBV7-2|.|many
TGTGCCAGCAGTACATACAATGAGCAGTTCTTC
CASSTYNEQFF
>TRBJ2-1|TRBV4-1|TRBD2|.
TGCGCCAGCAGCCAAGAGACCTTCCTTAGCGGGACGGACAATGAGCAGTTCTTC
CASSQETFLSGTDNEQFF